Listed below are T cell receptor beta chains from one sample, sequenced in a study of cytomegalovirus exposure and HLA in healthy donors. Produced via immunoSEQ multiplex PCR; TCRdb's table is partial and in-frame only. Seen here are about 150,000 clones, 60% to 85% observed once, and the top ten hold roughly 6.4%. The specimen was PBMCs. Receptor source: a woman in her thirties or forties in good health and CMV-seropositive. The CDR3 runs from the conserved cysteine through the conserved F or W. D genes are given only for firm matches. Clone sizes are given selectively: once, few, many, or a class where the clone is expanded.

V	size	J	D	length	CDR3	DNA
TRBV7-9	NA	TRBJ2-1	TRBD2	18	CSSSFSRGGVGVYNEQFF	TGTTCCAGCAGCTTTTCGAGGGGAGGGGTTGGTGTCTACAATGAGCAGTTCTTC
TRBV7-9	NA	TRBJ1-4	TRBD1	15	CASSLDRGINEKLFF	TGTGCCAGCAGCTTAGACAGGGGGATTAATGAAAAACTGTTTTTT
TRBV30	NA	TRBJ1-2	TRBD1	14	CAWIQGGTNYGYTF	TGTGCCTGGATCCAGGGGGGAACTAACTATGGCTACACCTTC
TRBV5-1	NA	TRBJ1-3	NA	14	CASSLAGSGNTIYF	TGCGCCAGCAGCTTGGCAGGCTCTGGAAACACCATATATTTT
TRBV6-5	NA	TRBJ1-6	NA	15	CASSYSETGNSPLHF	TGTGCCAGCAGTTACTCGGAAACAGGGAACTCACCCCTCCACTTT
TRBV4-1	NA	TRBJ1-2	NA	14	CASSQVATNYGYTF	TGCGCCAGCAGCCAGGTAGCCACTAACTATGGCTACACCTTC
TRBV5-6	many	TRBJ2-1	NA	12	CASSRQGNEQFF	TGTGCCAGCAGCCGGCAGGGGAATGAGCAGTTCTTC
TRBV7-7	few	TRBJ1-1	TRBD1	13	CASSRDSNTEAFF	TGTGCCAGCAGCCGGGACAGCAACACTGAAGCTTTCTTT
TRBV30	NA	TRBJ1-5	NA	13	CAWSLTGSQPQHF	TGTGCCTGGAGTTTGACGGGTAGCCAGCCCCAGCATTTT
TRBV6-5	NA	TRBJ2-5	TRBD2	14	CASNRGGGREEQYF	TGTGCCAGCAATAGAGGCGGGGGAAGGGAAGAGCAGTACTTC
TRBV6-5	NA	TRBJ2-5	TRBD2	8	CAAGGQYF	TGTGCCGCCGGGGGGCAGTACTTC
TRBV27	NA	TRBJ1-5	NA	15	CASSSTGYSNQPQHF	TGTGCCAGCAGTTCAACAGGGTATTCCAATCAGCCCCAGCATTTT
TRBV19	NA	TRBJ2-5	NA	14	CASSIMGLQETQYF	TGTGCCAGTAGTATAATGGGGCTGCAAGAGACCCAGTACTTC
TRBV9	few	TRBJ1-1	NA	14	CASSVGPTNTEAFF	TGTGCCAGCAGCGTAGGGCCCACGAACACTGAAGCTTTCTTT
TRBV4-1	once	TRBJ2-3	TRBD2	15	CASSQYSGGADTQYF	TGCGCCAGCAGCCAATATAGCGGGGGGGCGGATACGCAGTATTTT
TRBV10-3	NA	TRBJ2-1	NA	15	CAISDPPGELNEQFF	TGTGCCATCAGTGACCCCCCGGGAGAACTCAATGAGCAGTTCTTC
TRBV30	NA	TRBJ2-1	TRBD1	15	CAWSATGDPYNEQFF	TGTGCCTGGAGCGCGACAGGGGACCCCTACAATGAGCAGTTCTTC
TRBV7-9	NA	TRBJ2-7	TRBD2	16	CASSFYLAGGSYEQYF	TGTGCCAGCAGCTTTTACCTAGCGGGGGGATCCTACGAGCAGTACTTC
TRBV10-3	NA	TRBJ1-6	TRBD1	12	CAISTGDSPLHF	TGTGCCATCAGTACAGGGGATTCACCCCTCCACTTT
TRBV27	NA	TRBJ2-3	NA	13	CASSFLSTDTQYF	TGTGCCAGCAGTTTCCTCAGCACAGATACGCAGTATTTT
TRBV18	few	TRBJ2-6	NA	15	CASSPAGFGANVLTF	TGTGCCAGCTCACCAGCGGGATTTGGGGCCAACGTCCTGACTTTC
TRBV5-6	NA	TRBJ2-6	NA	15	CASSLVFPGANGLTF	TGTGCCAGCAGCTTAGTTTTTCCTGGGGCCAACGGCCTGACTTTC
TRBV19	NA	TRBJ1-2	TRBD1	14	CASSLTGGAGGYTF	TGTGCCAGTAGTTTAACAGGGGGCGCGGGTGGCTACACCTTC
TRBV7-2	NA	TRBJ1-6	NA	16	CASSLREGVRNSPLHF	TGTGCCAGCAGCTTAAGGGAGGGGGTTAGGAATTCACCCCTCCACTTT
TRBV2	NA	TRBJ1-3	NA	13	CASSERGGNTIYF	TGTGCCAGCAGTGAACGGGGAGGAAACACCATATATTTT
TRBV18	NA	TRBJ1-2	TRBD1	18	CASSPPISGTGGNYGYTF	TGTGCCAGCTCACCACCGATCTCCGGGACAGGGGGTAACTATGGCTACACCTTC
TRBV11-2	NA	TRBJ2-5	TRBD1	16	CASSSLRTGNPETQYF	TGTGCCAGCAGCTCCCTCAGGACAGGGAATCCTGAGACCCAGTACTTC
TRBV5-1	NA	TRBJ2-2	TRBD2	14	CASSLAGSGGELFF	TGCGCCAGCAGTCTAGCGGGGTCTGGCGGGGAGCTGTTTTTT
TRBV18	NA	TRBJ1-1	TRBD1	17	CASSKKRQGDSGTEAFF	TGTGCCAGCTCCAAAAAACGACAGGGGGATAGTGGCACTGAAGCTTTCTTT
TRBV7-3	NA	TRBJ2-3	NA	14	CASSLGGFTDTQYF	TGTGCCAGCAGCCTGGGAGGATTTACAGATACGCAGTATTTT
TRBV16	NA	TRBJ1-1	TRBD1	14	CASSQQQGGAEAFF	TGTGCCAGCAGCCAGCAACAGGGGGGTGCTGAAGCTTTCTTT
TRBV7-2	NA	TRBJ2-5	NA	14	CASSHQLGQETQYF	TGTGCCAGCAGCCATCAACTAGGTCAAGAGACCCAGTACTTC
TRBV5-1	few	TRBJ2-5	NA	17	CASSHNPGGVVQETQYF	TGCGCCAGCAGCCACAACCCCGGGGGAGTTGTGCAAGAGACCCAGTACTTC
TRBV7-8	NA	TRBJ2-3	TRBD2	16	CASSLGASGGTDTQYF	TGTGCCAGCAGCTTAGGAGCCAGCGGGGGGACAGATACGCAGTATTTT
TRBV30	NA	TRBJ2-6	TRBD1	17	CAWSRTGGPSGANVLTF	TGTGCCTGGAGCAGGACAGGGGGGCCCTCTGGGGCCAACGTCCTGACTTTC
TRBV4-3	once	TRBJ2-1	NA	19	CASSQDYGRSLASYNEQFF	TGCGCCAGCAGCCAAGATTACGGTCGTTCCCTTGCCTCCTACAATGAGCAGTTCTTC
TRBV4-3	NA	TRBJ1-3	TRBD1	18	CASSHLPVQGGPGNTIYF	TGCGCCAGCAGCCACCTACCGGTCCAGGGGGGACCTGGAAACACCATATATTTT
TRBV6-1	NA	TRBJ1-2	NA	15	CASSDLVVGNYGYTF	TGTGCCAGCAGTGACCTGGTGGTCGGTAACTATGGCTACACCTTC
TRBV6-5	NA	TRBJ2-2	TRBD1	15	CASSIKGAFDGELFF	TGTGCCAGCAGCATAAAGGGGGCTTTTGACGGGGAGCTGTTTTTT
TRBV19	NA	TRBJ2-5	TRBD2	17	CASSTVSGLAGGETQYF	TGTGCCAGTAGTACCGTTTCGGGACTAGCGGGGGGAGAGACCCAGTACTTC
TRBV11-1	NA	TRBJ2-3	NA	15	CASSTRLAKGDTQYF	TGTGCCAGCAGCACTCGACTTGCAAAGGGGGATACGCAGTATTTT